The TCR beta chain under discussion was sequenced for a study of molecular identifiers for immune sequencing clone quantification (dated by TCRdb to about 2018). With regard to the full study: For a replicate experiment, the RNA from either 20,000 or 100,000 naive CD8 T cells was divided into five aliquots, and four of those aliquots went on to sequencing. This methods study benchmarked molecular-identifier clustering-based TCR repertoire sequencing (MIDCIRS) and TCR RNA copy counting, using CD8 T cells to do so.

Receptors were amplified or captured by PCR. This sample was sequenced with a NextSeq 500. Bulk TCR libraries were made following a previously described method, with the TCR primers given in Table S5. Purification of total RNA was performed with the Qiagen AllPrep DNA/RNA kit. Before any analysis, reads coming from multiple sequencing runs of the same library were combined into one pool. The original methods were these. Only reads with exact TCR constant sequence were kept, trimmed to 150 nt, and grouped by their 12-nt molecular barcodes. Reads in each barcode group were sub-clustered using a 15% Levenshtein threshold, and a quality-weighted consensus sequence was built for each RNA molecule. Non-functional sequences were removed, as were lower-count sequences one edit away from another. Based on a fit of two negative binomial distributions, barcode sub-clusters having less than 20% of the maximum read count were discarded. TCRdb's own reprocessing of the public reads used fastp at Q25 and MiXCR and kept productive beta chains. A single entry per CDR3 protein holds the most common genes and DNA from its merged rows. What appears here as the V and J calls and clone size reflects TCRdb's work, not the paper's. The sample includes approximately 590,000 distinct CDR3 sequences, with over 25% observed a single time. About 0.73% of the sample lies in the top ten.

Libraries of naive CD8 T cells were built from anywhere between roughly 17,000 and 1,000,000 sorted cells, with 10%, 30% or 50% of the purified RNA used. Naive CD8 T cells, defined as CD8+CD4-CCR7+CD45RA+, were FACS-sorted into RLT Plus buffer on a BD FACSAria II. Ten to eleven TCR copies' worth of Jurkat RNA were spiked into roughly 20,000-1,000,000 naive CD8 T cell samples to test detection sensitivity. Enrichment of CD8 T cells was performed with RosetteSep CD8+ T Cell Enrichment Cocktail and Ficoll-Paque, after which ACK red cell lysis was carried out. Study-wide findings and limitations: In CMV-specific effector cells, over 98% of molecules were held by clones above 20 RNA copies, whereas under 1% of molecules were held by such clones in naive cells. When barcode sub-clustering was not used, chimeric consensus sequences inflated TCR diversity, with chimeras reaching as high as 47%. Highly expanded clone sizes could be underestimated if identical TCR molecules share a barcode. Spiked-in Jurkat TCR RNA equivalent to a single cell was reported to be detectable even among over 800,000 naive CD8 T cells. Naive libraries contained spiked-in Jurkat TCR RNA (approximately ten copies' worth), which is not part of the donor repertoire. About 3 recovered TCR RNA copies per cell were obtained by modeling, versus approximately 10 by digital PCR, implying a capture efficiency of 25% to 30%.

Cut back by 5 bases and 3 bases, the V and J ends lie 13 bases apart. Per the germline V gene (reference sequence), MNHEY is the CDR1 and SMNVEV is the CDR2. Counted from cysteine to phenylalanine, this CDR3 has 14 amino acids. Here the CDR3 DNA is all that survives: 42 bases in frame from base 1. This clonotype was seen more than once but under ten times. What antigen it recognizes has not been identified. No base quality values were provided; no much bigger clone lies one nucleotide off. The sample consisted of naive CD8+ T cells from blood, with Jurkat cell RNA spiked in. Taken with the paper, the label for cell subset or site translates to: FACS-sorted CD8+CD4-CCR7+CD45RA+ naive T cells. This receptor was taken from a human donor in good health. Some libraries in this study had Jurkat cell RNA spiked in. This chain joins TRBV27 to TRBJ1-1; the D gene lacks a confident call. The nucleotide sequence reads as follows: TGTGCCAGCAGTCACTCTAAGGTACACACTGAAGCTTTCTTT. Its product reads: CASSHSKVHTEAFF.